This T cell receptor (beta chain) emerged from a study of cytomegalovirus exposure and HLA in healthy donors. Findings of the study overall: Later analysis identified several of the most significant clusters that appeared linked to common viral pathogens. Later analysis indicated greater clonal expansion among HLA-associated TCR beta chains than among equally common other chains. In a later analysis, donors in an Asian-associated ancestry cluster reportedly had fewer N-insertions in productive TCRs than the cohort mean. While the bulk of TCR sequences proved rare, some public TCRs turned up in many donors.

V was trimmed by 0 bases and J by 0 bases, leaving 15 bases between them. The germline gives CDR1 SGHVS, CDR2 FQNEAQ. The CDR3 length is 18 residues. A word on this clone: Its matching antigen is unknown.

Vbeta (60) and Jbeta (13) primers were used in the PCR. The assay was immunoSEQ multiplex PCR, and TCRdb's table has in-frame clones only and misses some. The sample carries some 180,000 clones, roughly 80% recorded once. The gene calls are TRBV7-8 and TRBJ1-5; perhaps TRBD1 as D (5 bases). The specimen was PBMCs. The receptor was derived from a female donor in good health and CMV-seronegative. As DNA, the CDR3 is TGTGCCAGCAGCTTAGCGCGGGACCGTCTGTATAGCAATCAGCCCCAGCATTTT. Translated, it gives CASSLARDRLYSNQPQHF.